Presented here are 8 T cell receptor beta chains from one specimen sequenced in a study of blood T cell repertoires in COVID-19. TCRdb keeps only in-frame clones here, not all; method: immunoSEQ multiplex PCR. This table has some 85,000 clones, approximately 90% appearing once. The material sequenced was peripheral blood. The receptors were gathered from a man between 45 and 60 years old with acute or convalescent COVID-19.

This clone occurred once. The rearrangement joins TRBV2 to TRBJ2-5, with 7 bases aligning to TRBD2. J was trimmed by 1 base and V by 5 bases; bases with no gene match: 7. This CDR3 comprises 15 residues. Germline CDR1 SNHLY, CDR2 FYNNEI. CDR3 in DNA: TGTGCCAGCAGTTCAGATGGGGGGGTCCAAGAGACCCAGTACTTC. It specifies CASSSDGGVQETQYF.

The chain combines TRBV5-6 with TRBJ1-2; TRBD1 agrees at 8 bases. The V gene's germline CDR1 is SGHDT and CDR2 YYEEEE. The CDR3 sequence is 11 residues long. Losses at the gene ends were 4 bases for V and 14 bases for J; bases not matched to a gene: 7. CDR3 sequence: CASSLLNRGTF. The CDR3, as DNA: TGTGCCAGCAGCCTGCTGAACAGGGGGACCTTC.

The chain has TRBV2 and TRBJ2-2; the match to TRBD1 covers 7 bases. Trimming removed 6 bases from V and 4 bases from J; junction bases left unmatched: 8. Germline CDR1 reads SNHLY; CDR2 reads FYNNEI. The CDR3 has 15 amino acids. The DNA of the CDR3 is TGTGCCAGCAGCCAACAGGGGAGATCCACCGGGGAGCTGTTTTTT. This codes for CASSQQGRSTGELFF.

The chain joins TRBV4-1 to TRBJ1-6; tentative D call: TRBD1 (6 bases). Germline V lookup: CDR1 MGHRA, CDR2 YSYEKL. V was clipped by 0 bases and J by 6 bases, with 12 bases between them. The CDR3 is 16 residues long. In DNA, the CDR3 is TGCGCCAGCAGCCAAGAGCGGGGGGGCTTTAATTCACCCCTCCACTTT. This codes for CASSQERGGFNSPLHF.

In its sample, this clone was seen a few times. This chain joins TRBV13 and TRBJ2-5; 15 nucleotides agree with TRBD2. Germline values: CDR1 PRHDT, CDR2 FYEKMQ (reference sequence). V lost 5 bases and J lost 5; bases outside the gene matches: 9. CDR3 length: 17 amino acids. DNA of the CDR3: TGTGCCAGCAGCACAAGGACTAGCGGGGGGGCCGGTGAGACCCAGTACTTC. Encoded protein: CASSTRTSGGAGETQYF.

The chain combines TRBV7-8 with TRBJ1-5; D is unclear. From germline, CDR1 is SGHVS and CDR2 FQNEAQ. V lost 3 bases and J 1 base, leaving 7 bases between the germline ends. This CDR3 comprises 14 residues. CDR3: CASSFDGSNQPQHF. CDR3 sequence (DNA): TGTGCCAGCAGCTTCGACGGGAGCAATCAGCCCCAGCATTTT. Based on the CDR3 plus reference TRBV7-8 and TRBJ1-5, the full variable domain is GAGVSQSPRYKVAKRGQDVALRCDPISGHVSLFWYQQALGQGPEFLTYFQNEAQLDKSGLPSDRFFAERPEGSVSTLKIQRTQQEDSAVYLCASSFDGSNQPQHFGDGTRLSIL.

The V call is TRBV7-9, the J call TRBJ1-4, with 7 bases aligning to TRBD1. CDR1 and CDR2 from the germline V gene are SEHNR and FQNEAQ (reference sequence). J was trimmed by 8 bases and V by 5 bases; bases with no gene match: 11. This CDR3 region has 15 residues. The CDR3 spells CASSPRGYRDEKLFF. The CDR3 nucleotides read TGTGCCAGCAGCCCCAGGGGGTATAGGGACGAAAAACTGTTTTTT. The full variable domain, completed using reference TRBV7-9 and TRBJ1-4, is DTGVSQNPRHKITKRGQNVTFRCDPISEHNRLYWYRQTLGQGPEFLTYFQNEAQLEKSRLLSDRFSAERPKGSFSTLEIQRTEQGDSAMYLCASSPRGYRDEKLFFGSGTQLSVL.

The V gene is TRBV5-6, the J gene TRBJ2-5, with 8 bases that match TRBD1. This CDR3 has 13 residues. Germline trimming cut 4 bases from V and 4 bases from J; bases unmatched to any gene: 3. Per germline, CDR1 SGHDT and CDR2 YYEEEE. CDR3 sequence (DNA): TGTGCCAGCAGCCTGCAGGGGGCAGAGACCCAGTACTTC. It specifies CASSLQGAETQYF. Supplemented by reference TRBV5-6 and TRBJ2-5, the full variable domain reads DAGVTQSPTHLIKTRGQQVTLRCSPKSGHDTVSWYQQALGQGPQFIFQYYEEEERQRGNFPDRFSGHQFPNYSSELNVNALLLGDSALYLCASSLQGAETQYFGPGTRLLVL.